A single sample is the source of the 27 T cell receptor beta chains below, sequenced in a study of tumor-infiltrating lymphocytes in primary liver carcinoma. The input was 450 to 500 ng total RNA; TCR beta cDNA was made from it with a constant-region primer. ARM-PCR was slightly modified, and three nested multiplex PCR rounds with it gave rise to the TCR beta libraries. Rounds one and two of PCR, each of roughly 10 cycles, were primed with TRBV1-TRBV30 forward primers and a C-beta reverse primer. TCRdb reprocessed the multiplex PCR reads via MiXCR and lists one record per CDR3 protein. Of about 100,000 distinct CDR3 sequences listed, more than 65% were seen once; the top ten hold roughly an eighth. Extraction of RNA together with DNA used 20-30 mg of unsorted bulk tissue. The sample taken for sequencing was liver tumor tissue from sampling region 2. Subset specified: tumor region T2, inferior pole. Receptors originate from a woman aged 60-75 years with primary liver carcinoma and hepatitis B virus infection.

The V gene is TRBV5-1, the J gene TRBJ2-7; TRBD2 might be the D (7 bases). The CDR3 has 15 amino acids. Germline CDR1 is SGHRS and CDR2 is YFSETQ. V lost 2 bases to trimming and J lost 4 bases, with 16 bases between them. The CDR3 DNA reads TGCGCCAGCAGCTTTACGGGGGGCCCCCAGTACGAGCAGTACTTC. Protein product: CASSFTGGPQYEQYF.

The J gene is TRBJ2-7, the V gene TRBV6-1, with D possibly TRBD2 on 6 matching bases. Germline values: CDR1 MNHNS, CDR2 SASEGT. This CDR3 region has 14 residues. The ends were cut back, 10 bases at V and 0 bases at J, with 16 bases in the middle. In DNA form, the CDR3 reads TGTGCCAACAGATGGGAGGATGGCTCCTACGAGCAGTACTTC. This codes for CANRWEDGSYEQYF.

About this clonotype: One end of the junction does not line up with germline, which may come from a read error. The chain employs TRBV5-1 and TRBJ2-5; TRBD2 matches at 13 bases. Per germline, CDR1 SGHRS and CDR2 YFSETQ. This CDR3 comprises 15 residues. The CDR3 sequence is CVSRTSGSQGETQYF. For the CDR3, the DNA is TGCGTCAGCCGGACTAGCGGGAGCCAGGGGGAGACCCAGTACTTC.

A remark on this clonotype: The junction departs from germline at one end; a sequencing error may be responsible. V gene TRBV5-1 combines with J gene TRBJ1-6; D ambiguous. The CDR3 is 13 amino acids. From germline, CDR1 is SGHRS and CDR2 YFSETQ. The CDR3 loop is CAITGSYNSPLQF. The CDR3 nucleotides read TGCGCCATCACCGGAAGTTATAATTCACCCCTCCAGTTT. The full variable domain, its missing parts supplied by reference TRBV5-1 and TRBJ1-6, is KAGVTQTPRYLIKTRGQQVTLSCSPISGHRSVSWYQQTPGQGLQFLFEYFSETQRNKGNFPGRFSGRQFSNSRSEMNVSTLELGDSALYLCAITGSYNSPLQFGNGTRLTVT.

This clonotype was detected many times. CDR3 coding DNA: TGCGCCAGCAGCGGGGACAGGGCGAGTTACACTGAAGCTTTCTTT. This codes for CASSGDRASYTEAFF. V gene TRBV5-1 combines with J gene TRBJ1-1, with 9 bases identical to TRBD1. Germline V lookup: CDR1 SGHRS, CDR2 YFSETQ. V was clipped by 4 bases and J by 3 bases; unmatched bases: 7. The CDR3 contains 15 residues.

The chain employs TRBV29-1 and TRBJ2-7; TRBD2 agrees at 14 bases. The V gene's germline CDR1 is SQVTM and CDR2 ANQGSEA. Trimming removed 6 bases from V and 1 base from J; junction bases left unmatched: 8. This CDR3 comprises 16 residues. CDR3 coding DNA: TGCAGCGTGGGGACTAGCGGGAGTTGGGCTTCCTACGAGCAGTACTTC. Its protein product is CSVGTSGSWASYEQYF.

A remark on this clonotype: The junction departs from the called germline gene at one end, perhaps through a read error. The chain links TRBV29-1 to TRBJ2-2, with D possibly TRBD2 on 5 matching bases. Germline V lookup: CDR1 SQVTM, CDR2 ANQGSEA. The CDR3 sequence is 13 residues long. CDR3 sequence (DNA): TGCAGCGTTGGTTCGACTAACACCGGGGAGCTGTCTTTT. Amino acid sequence: CSVGSTNTGELSF.

The chain uses TRBV28 and TRBJ2-7, with a weak D call TRBD2 (6 bases). Trimming removed 3 bases from V and 5 bases from J, with 17 bases in between. CDR1 is MDHEN, CDR2 SYDVKM, per germline. The CDR3 runs to 15 residues. For the CDR3, the DNA is TGTGCCAGCAGTTTTAGGGGACTGTTCCCCCACGAGCAGTACTTC. It translates to CASSFRGLFPHEQYF.

This clonotype has only a few counts. The chain carries TRBV28 and TRBJ2-1; 8 bases fit TRBD2. This CDR3 is 13 amino acids long. Trimming at V came to 4 bases and at J to 11 bases, leaving 7 bases not matched to a gene. From germline, CDR1 is MDHEN and CDR2 SYDVKM. This chain's CDR3 is CASSSASGSKQFF. DNA for the CDR3: TGTGCCAGCAGTTCCGCTAGCGGGTCAAAGCAGTTCTTC.

With respect to this clonotype: Since the CDR3 does not end with the conserved phenylalanine or tryptophan, this likely comes from a read error. Because the CDR3's place on the DNA is in doubt, the DNA is left out and the CDR3 is given as listed by TCRdb. The gene calls are TRBV6-5 and TRBJ2-3; TRBD1 is taken as the D call from the table, unchecked against the DNA. The CDR3 length is 16 residues, termini included. Germline lookup yields CDR1 MNHEY and CDR2 SVGAGI. CDR3 amino acids: CASSYGRDTHTDTQYL.

This clonotype is termed medium-sized. The V gene is TRBV11-2, the J gene TRBJ2-1; TRBD1 is a possible D gene (6 bases). V was trimmed by 1 base and J by 10 bases, leaving 17 bases between them. The CDR3 loop spans 15 amino acids. Germline loops: CDR1 SGHAT, CDR2 FQNNGV. CDR3 in amino acids: CASSLGRDTQPEQFF. DNA of the CDR3: TGTGCCAGCAGCTTAGGCAGGGACACACAACCCGAGCAGTTCTTC.

This rearrangement joins TRBV11-2 to TRBJ2-1; the match to TRBD2 covers 8 bases. V shed 10 bases and J 12 bases; nucleotides not matched to a gene: 32. Germline V gene lookup returns CDR1 SGHAT and CDR2 FQNNGV. The CDR3 has 19 residues. CDR3 residues: CATNLAGAGDRRWSVGQFF. In DNA, the CDR3 is TGTGCCACCAACTTAGCCGGAGCGGGAGACCGGCGGTGGTCGGTCGGGCAGTTCTTC.

This clonotype showed up many times. The chain joins TRBV29-1 to TRBJ1-1; D not certain. The CDR3 has 12 amino acids. CDR1 is SQVTM and CDR2 is ANQGSEA in the germline V gene. Deletions cut 5 bases from V and 3 bases from J, with 10 bases between. The CDR3 is CSVRNSDTEAFF. DNA for the CDR3: TGCAGCGTTAGGAATTCGGACACTGAAGCTTTCTTT.

This clonotype was found many times. The J gene is TRBJ2-6, the V gene TRBV5-6; maybe TRBD1 (5 bases). Trimming stripped 3 bases from V and 4 bases from J, with 14 bases between. The CDR3 consists of 16 residues. Germline V gives CDR1 SGHDT, CDR2 YYEEEE. CDR3 residues: CASSSIGRVGANVLTF. CDR3 DNA: TGTGCCAGCAGCTCGATCGGCAGGGTCGGGGCCAACGTCCTGACTTTC.

The J gene is TRBJ1-1, the V gene TRBV5-1; D gene ambiguous. Germline CDR1 reads SGHRS; CDR2 reads YFSETQ. The CDR3 loop spans 14 amino acids. V was clipped by 1 base and J by 3 bases, with 10 bases between them. The DNA of the CDR3 is TGCGCCAGCAGCTTGAGCACAGCTGACACTGAAGCTTTCTTT. Translation gives CASSLSTADTEAFF.

By proportion, this clonotype is medium-sized. The chain is built from TRBV6-5 and TRBJ1-1; tentatively, D is TRBD1 (6 bases). Germline V lookup: CDR1 MNHEY, CDR2 SVGAGI. V dropped 4 bases and J dropped 0 bases, with 18 bases sitting between them. This CDR3 spans 17 amino acids. CDR3 protein: CASSSSTGRRVNTEAFF. DNA of the CDR3: TGTGCCAGCAGTTCCTCTACAGGGAGAAGGGTGAACACTGAAGCTTTCTTT.

A remark on this clonotype: The CDR3 does not end in the conserved phenylalanine or tryptophan, so this is likely a read error. The rearrangement joins TRBV4-1 to TRBJ1-3; possible D gene TRBD1, 5 bases. V was trimmed by 2 bases and J by 2 bases, leaving 7 bases between them. The germline V gene has CDR1 MGHRA and CDR2 YSYEKL. This CDR3 region has 14 residues. The CDR3 spells CASSQQGPGNTIYL. CDR3 nucleotide sequence: TGCGCCAGCAGCCAACAGGGTCCTGGAAACACCATATATCTT.

This clonotype came up a few times. The CDR3 carries no conserved terminal phenylalanine or tryptophan, so it likely arises from a read error. Because the CDR3's place on the DNA is in doubt, the DNA is left out and the CDR3 is given as listed by TCRdb. This sequence joins TRBV30 and TRBJ2-2; the table's D call TRBD1 went unverified against the DNA. Germline CDR1 reads GTSNPN; CDR2 reads SVGIG (reference sequence). The CDR3 is 14 amino acids in total, end residues counted. The CDR3: CAWSGTGVAGEPFY.

This chain uses TRBV6-1 with TRBJ2-3, with D hard to call. The CDR3 totals 14 residues. Germline V gene lookup returns CDR1 MNHNS and CDR2 SASEGT. The V and J ends lost 4 bases and 9 bases respectively, with 17 bases between them. CDR3: CASSVSGYGRTQYF. CDR3 in DNA: TGTGCCAGCAGTGTTTCAGGTTATGGAAGGACGCAGTATTTT.

J is TRBJ2-5 and V is TRBV7-9; D might be TRBD1 (5 bases). The CDR3 is made up of 16 amino acids. V was shortened by 5 bases and J by 9 bases, with 25 bases between the two germline ends. Germline V gives CDR1 SEHNR, CDR2 FQNEAQ (reference sequence). In nucleotides, the CDR3 is TGTGCCAGCAGCCCCCCCCTTGCCAGGCTACAAGGGGCCCAGTACTTC. Protein: CASSPPLARLQGAQYF.

As for this clonotype: Lacking the conserved final phenylalanine or tryptophan, this CDR3 likely reflects a read error. The chain links TRBV11-2 to TRBJ2-1, with 8 bases matching TRBD2. CDR1 and CDR2 from the germline V gene are SGHAT and FQNNGV. Trimming took 10 bases from V and 8 from J; bases not matched to a gene: 22. The CDR3 length is 17 residues. CDR3 DNA: TGTGCCAACAACAGGAGACTAGCGAGAGGGCCGGGGGATGAGCAGTTCTCC. Protein product: CANNRRLARGPGDEQFS.

Notes on this clonotype: The conserved final phenylalanine or tryptophan is absent from the CDR3, which likely points to a read error. V is TRBV29-1 and J is TRBJ2-5; possibly TRBD1 for D (6 bases). This CDR3 has 13 residues. V was cut by 5 bases and J by 5 bases, with 15 bases left in between. Germline values: CDR1 SQVTM, CDR2 ANQGSEA. The chain's CDR3 is CSVPPGGGETQYL. CDR3 in DNA: TGCAGCGTTCCCCCTGGGGGCGGGGAGACCCAGTACTTA.

About this clonotype: With a much larger clone just one base away, this may be a read error. This rearrangement joins TRBV10-1 to TRBJ1-1; weak D call: TRBD1 (6 bases). CDR3 length equals 13 residues. CDR1 is WNHNN and CDR2 is SYGVQD in the germline V gene (reference sequence). In DNA, the CDR3 is TGCGCCAGCAGTGTTGGACAGCTTAGTGAAGTTTTCTTT. Its translation: CASSVGQLSEVFF.

Of note for this clonotype: One end of the junction varies from germline; a read error may be responsible. This CDR3 is CASSLETGGEAFF. The CDR3 DNA follows: TGTGCTAGCAGCTTAGAGACAGGGGGTGAAGCATTCTTT. This rearrangement joins TRBV11-2 to TRBJ1-1; TRBD1 aligns across 9 bases. This CDR3 is built from 13 residues. Germline-derived CDR1 and CDR2 are SGHAT and FQNNGV.

The V call is TRBV28, the J call TRBJ2-3; TRBD2 matches at 8 bases. The CDR3 spans 15 residues. Germline CDR1 reads MDHEN; CDR2 reads SYDVKM. The trim removed 8 bases at V and 1 base at J, leaving 8 bases unmatched. The CDR3 loop reads CASSGAGAGTDTQYF. The CDR3 DNA is TGTGCCAGCTCGGGAGCGGGAGCTGGCACAGATACGCAGTATTTT.

Remarks on this clonotype: Mismatch with germline at one junction end may stem from a read error. The chain is built from TRBV7-8 and TRBJ1-1, with no clear D. This CDR3 has 14 residues. CDR1 and CDR2 from the germline V gene are SGHVS and FQNEAQ. CDR3 coding DNA: TGTGACAGCAGCTTGCGGGGTGGGAACAGTGAAGCTTTCTTT. Translating it yields CDSSLRGGNSEAFF.

Regarding this clonotype: An end of the junction does not agree with germline; a read error may underlie this. V gene TRBV12-3 or TRBV12-4 combines with J gene TRBJ1-5; 8 bases fit TRBD1. This CDR3 contains 18 residues. The CDR3 here is CASTLFSGQGRFDQPQHF. CDR3 coding DNA: TGTGCTAGCACCTTATTCTCAGGACAGGGAAGGTTTGATCAGCCTCAGCATTTT.